Below are 12 T cell receptor beta chains sequenced from a single sample in a study of identical twins. TCRdb used MiXCR to reprocess the 5' RACE reads, holding one entry per CDR3 protein. The sample lists hundreds of thousands of distinct CDR3 sequences; over 8.5% were seen once. A further study also used this sample, focusing on yellow fever vaccine responses in identical twins.

Sequencing input: PBMCs. All receptors derive from a woman between 18 and 30 years old in good health.

This clonotype was seen repeatedly, ten times or more. V and J are TRBV2 and TRBJ1-5; D perhaps matches TRBD1 (6 bases). Trimming stripped 6 bases from V and 5 bases from J, with 17 bases between. This CDR3 has 15 residues. Germline V gives CDR1 SNHLY, CDR2 FYNNEI. CDR3 DNA: TGTGCCAGCAGAAGCACAGGGAAGATTCATCAGCCCCAGCATTTT. This translates into CASRSTGKIHQPQHF. Complete variable domain (other parts from reference TRBV2 and TRBJ1-5): EPEVTQTPSHQVTQMGQEVILRCVPISNHLYFYWYRQILGQKVEFLVSFYNNEISEKSEIFDDQFSVERPDGSNFTLKIRSTKLEDSAMYFCASRSTGKIHQPQHFGDGTRLSIL.

The V call is TRBV9, the J call TRBJ1-2, with D unclear. The CDR3 loop spans 14 amino acids. CDR1 is SGDLS and CDR2 is YYNGEE in the germline V gene. V was cut by 0 bases and J by 8 bases, with 14 bases left in between. CDR3 nucleotides: TGTGCCAGCAGCGTAGAGGAATCCTTGGGGGGCTACACCTTC. Its translation is CASSVEESLGGYTF.

This chain joins TRBV6-2 or TRBV6-3 and TRBJ1-5; TRBD1 aligns across 8 bases. This CDR3 has 17 residues. V lost 0 bases and J lost 7; bases outside the gene matches: 11. Per the germline V gene, CDR1 is MNHEY and CDR2 is SVGEGT. CDR3 in amino acids: CASSYSRGQGAGQPQHF. CDR3 in DNA: TGTGCCAGCAGTTACTCGCGGGGGCAGGGGGCCGGACAGCCCCAGCATTTT.

This chain uses TRBV20-1 with TRBJ2-3; D is tentatively TRBD1 or TRBD2 (5 bases each). The CDR3 loop spans 14 amino acids. CDR1 and CDR2 from the germline V gene are DFQATT and SNEGSKA (reference sequence). With 6 bases removed from V and 2 bases from J, the gap between germline ends came to 15 bases. The CDR3 loop is CSARDGRITDTQYF. The CDR3 DNA reads TGCAGTGCCAGGGACGGCAGGATCACAGATACGCAGTATTTT.

The table lists this clonotype with many counts. The chain joins TRBV6-1 to TRBJ2-7; D possibly uses TRBD1 or TRBD2 (5 bases each). Germline V gene sequence: CDR1 MNHNS, CDR2 SASEGT. This CDR3 has 12 amino acids. Trimming cost V 5 bases and J 5 bases, with 10 bases left between them. CDR3: CASSPRDDEQYF. As DNA, the CDR3 is TGTGCCAGCAGTCCCCGGGACGACGAGCAGTACTTC.

The chain couples TRBV20-1 to TRBJ2-7, with D perhaps matching TRBD2 (6 bases). Germline V CDR1 and CDR2: DFQATT, SNEGSKA (reference sequence). The CDR3 covers 14 residues. Trimming shortened V by 2 bases and J by 3 bases, and 14 bases separated the two germline ends. For the CDR3, the DNA is TGCAGTGCTAGACCGGACGGGAGCCACTACGAGCAGTACTTC. Translated, it gives CSARPDGSHYEQYF.

This clonotype showed up many times. This chain uses TRBV12-3 or TRBV12-4 with TRBJ2-3; TRBD1 matches 10 bases. Germline trimming cut 6 bases from V and 4 bases from J; bases unmatched to any gene: 4. The CDR3 has 14 residues. Here the CDR3 DNA reads TGTGCCAGCAGGACGGACAGGGGGGCAGATACGCAGTATTTT. This encodes CASRTDRGADTQYF.

The rearrangement uses TRBV12-3 or TRBV12-4 and TRBJ2-5; 10 bases line up with TRBD1. Losses at the gene ends were 6 bases for V and 4 bases for J; bases not matched to a gene: 11. CDR3 length equals 16 residues. The CDR3 spells CASSRRRQGAGETQYF. The CDR3 bases are TGTGCCAGCAGCCGCCGCAGACAGGGGGCTGGAGAGACCCAGTACTTC.

The rearrangement uses TRBV5-1 and TRBJ1-1, with no clear D. The germline CDR1 and CDR2 sequences are SGHRS and YFSETQ. There are 14 residues in the CDR3. Deletions cut 1 base from V and 3 bases from J, with 10 bases between. The CDR3 loop is CASSLMGVDTEAFF. The CDR3 DNA reads TGCGCCAGCAGCTTGATGGGCGTGGACACTGAAGCTTTCTTT.

The chain combines TRBV7-9 with TRBJ2-5, with a possible D match to TRBD2 (6 bases). The CDR3 loop spans 15 amino acids. Trimming removed 6 bases from V and 6 bases from J, with 20 bases in between. Germline V gene lookup returns CDR1 SEHNR and CDR2 FQNEAQ (reference sequence). The CDR3 region is CASSLGGGPAQTQYF. In DNA form, the CDR3 reads TGTGCCAGCAGTTTGGGTGGAGGGCCAGCGCAGACCCAGTACTTC.

This clonotype was observed at least ten times. V gene TRBV29-1 combines with J gene TRBJ1-1, with 7 bases lining up with TRBD1. The CDR3 runs 16 residues. V was clipped by 7 bases and J by 5 bases; unmatched bases: 19. CDR1 is SQVTM, CDR2 ANQGSEA, per germline. CDR3 region: CSAGGQGQTWGTEAFF. CDR3 DNA: TGCAGCGCTGGGGGGCAGGGACAGACCTGGGGAACTGAAGCTTTCTTT. The whole variable domain, remainder taken from reference TRBV29-1 and TRBJ1-1, is SAVISQKPSRDICQRGTSLTIQCQVDSQVTMMFWYRQQPGQSLTLIATANQGSEATYESGFVIDKFPISRPNLTFSTLTVSNMSPEDSSIYLCSAGGQGQTWGTEAFFGQGTRLTVV.

The chain links TRBV3-1 to TRBJ2-5; no reliable D call. The germline V and J ends were trimmed by 0 bases and 5 bases, with 4 bases remaining between them. Looked up from germline, CDR1 is LGHDT and CDR2 is YNNKEL (reference sequence). This CDR3 is built from 12 residues. The CDR3 DNA reads TGTGCCAGCAGCCAAGATGAGGAGACCCAGTACTTC. Translation: CASSQDEETQYF.